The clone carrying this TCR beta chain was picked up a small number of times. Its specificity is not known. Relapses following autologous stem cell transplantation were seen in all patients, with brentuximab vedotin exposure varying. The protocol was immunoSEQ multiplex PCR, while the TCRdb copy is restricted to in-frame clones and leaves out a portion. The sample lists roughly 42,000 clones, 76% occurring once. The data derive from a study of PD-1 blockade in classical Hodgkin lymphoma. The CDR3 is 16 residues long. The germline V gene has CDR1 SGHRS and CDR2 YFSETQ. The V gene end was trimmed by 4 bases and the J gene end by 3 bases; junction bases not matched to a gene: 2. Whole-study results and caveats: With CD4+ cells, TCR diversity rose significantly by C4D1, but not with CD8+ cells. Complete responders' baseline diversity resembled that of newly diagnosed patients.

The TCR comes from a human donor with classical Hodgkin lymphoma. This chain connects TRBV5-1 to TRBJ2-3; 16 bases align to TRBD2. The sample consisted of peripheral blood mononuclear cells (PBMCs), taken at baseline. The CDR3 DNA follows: TGCGCCAGCAGCCTGGGACTAGCGGGGGGGACAGATACGCAGTATTTT. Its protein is CASSLGLAGGTDTQYF.